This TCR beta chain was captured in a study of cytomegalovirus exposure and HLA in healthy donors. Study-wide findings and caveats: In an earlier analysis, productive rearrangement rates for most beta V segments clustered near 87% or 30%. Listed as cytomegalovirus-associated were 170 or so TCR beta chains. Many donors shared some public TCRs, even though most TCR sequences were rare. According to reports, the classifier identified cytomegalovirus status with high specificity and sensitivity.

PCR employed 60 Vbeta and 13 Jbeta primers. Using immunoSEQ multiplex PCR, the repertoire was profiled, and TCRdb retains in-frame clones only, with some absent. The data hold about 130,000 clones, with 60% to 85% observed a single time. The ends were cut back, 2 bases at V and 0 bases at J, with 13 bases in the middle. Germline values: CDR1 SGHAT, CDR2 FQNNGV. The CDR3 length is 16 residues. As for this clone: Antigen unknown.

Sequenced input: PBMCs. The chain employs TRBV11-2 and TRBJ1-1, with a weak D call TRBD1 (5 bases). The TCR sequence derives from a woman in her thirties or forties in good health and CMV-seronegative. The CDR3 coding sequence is TGTGCCAGCAGCTTATTTCCGACAGACATGAACACTGAAGCTTTCTTT. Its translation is CASSLFPTDMNTEAFF.